These 10 T cell receptor beta chains share one sample of origin, sequenced in a study of blood T cell repertoires in COVID-19 (dated by TCRdb to between 2020 and 2021). The library was made by the immunoSEQ multiplex PCR assay. This immuneACCESS table, as held by TCRdb, lists in-frame sequences with V and J called but not all clones. Of the missing ones, under half trace to an unresolved V gene in checked studies; the others have no known cause. The sample contains 300,000 to 400,000 clones, more than 70% of them found a single time. The biggest ten clones account for more than 0.95% of the sample. What was sequenced was PBMCs or T cells enriched from blood (not recorded which). All receptors derive from a woman aged 18-30 years who had recovered from COVID-19.

The chain links TRBV7-8 to TRBJ1-2, with D unresolved. The CDR3 runs to 18 residues. In germline, CDR1 is SGHVS, CDR2 FQNEAQ. V was clipped by 2 bases and J by 3 bases, with 22 bases between them. The CDR3 region has the DNA TGTGCCAGCAGCTTAATTCCGACCTTGAGGATTCGTGACTATGGCTACACCTTC. Encoded protein: CASSLIPTLRIRDYGYTF.

This chain links TRBV2 with TRBJ1-2; D perhaps matches TRBD1 (6 bases). CDR1 is SNHLY and CDR2 is FYNNEI in the germline V gene. V was shortened by 8 bases and J by 8 bases, with 18 bases between the two germline ends. CDR3 length: 13 residues. For the CDR3, the DNA is TGTGCCAGCGGCCAAACCAGGGGTAGCGGCTACACCTTC. Its translation: CASGQTRGSGYTF.

This chain joins TRBV19 and TRBJ2-5, with D possibly being TRBD2 (5 bases). The CDR3 is 16 residues long. V lost 0 bases and J lost 5, with 16 bases in between. From germline, CDR1 is LNHDA and CDR2 SQIVND (reference sequence). DNA of the CDR3: TGTGCCAGTAGTATAGAAGGTTCGGCTAGCTGGGAGACCCAGTACTTC. Protein: CASSIEGSASWETQYF.

The V call is TRBV2, the J call TRBJ2-1; 11 nucleotides match TRBD2. Per germline, CDR1 SNHLY and CDR2 FYNNEI. The CDR3 totals 16 residues. The J segment lost 3 bases and the V segment lost 4 bases, leaving 5 bases of the junction unmatched. In DNA, the CDR3 is TGTGCCAGCAGTGCCCCTAGCGGGGGGAACTACAATGAGCAGTTCTTC. The encoded protein is CASSAPSGGNYNEQFF.

The genes are TRBV5-1 and TRBJ2-3; possible D gene TRBD1, 8 bases. V dropped 3 bases and J dropped 4 bases, with 27 bases sitting between them. The length of the CDR3 is 19 residues. Germline V gives CDR1 SGHRS, CDR2 YFSETQ. CDR3 protein: CASSSPTGGRGPYADTQYF. DNA of the CDR3: TGCGCCAGCAGCTCGCCAACGGGAGGCAGGGGGCCCTACGCAGATACGCAGTATTTT.

The chain employs TRBV7-9 and TRBJ1-1; D not certain. Germline CDR1 and CDR2: SEHNR and FQNEAQ (reference sequence). V was trimmed by 5 bases and J by 11 bases, leaving 12 bases between them. The CDR3 extends over 11 amino acids. This CDR3 reads CASSPLGRAFF. CDR3 DNA: TGTGCCAGCAGCCCCCTTGGTCGGGCTTTCTTT.

The chain combines TRBV19 with TRBJ1-4, with D perhaps matching TRBD1 (5 bases). CDR1 is LNHDA and CDR2 is SQIVND in the germline V gene (reference sequence). The CDR3 sequence is 16 residues long. Trimming removed 3 bases from V and 8 bases from J, with 19 bases in between. The CDR3: CASSIKGRIGEEKLFF. The CDR3 coding sequence is TGTGCCAGTAGTATTAAGGGGCGGATAGGAGAAGAAAAACTGTTTTTT.

The chain carries TRBV19 and TRBJ2-7; 11 bases match TRBD1. This CDR3 comprises 14 residues. Per germline, CDR1 LNHDA and CDR2 SQIVND (reference sequence). V trimming: 5 bases; J trimming: 4 bases; junction bases outside the gene matches: 4. The CDR3 spells CASSWTGGLYEQYF. The CDR3 DNA reads as TGTGCCAGTAGTTGGACAGGGGGCTTATACGAGCAGTACTTC.

This sequence joins TRBV7-3 and TRBJ1-2, with a possible D match to TRBD1 (6 bases). The CDR3 has 13 amino acids. Per the germline V gene, CDR1 is SGHTA and CDR2 is FQGTGA. V was cut by 5 bases and J by 2 bases, with 9 bases left in between. CDR3 region: CASSADRNYGYTF. DNA for the CDR3: TGTGCCAGCAGCGCCGACAGGAACTATGGCTACACCTTC. The full variable domain, its missing parts supplied by reference TRBV7-3 and TRBJ1-2, is GAGVSQTPSNKVTEKGKYVELRCDPISGHTALYWYRQSLGQGPEFLIYFQGTGAADDSGLPNDRFFAVRPEGSVSTLKIQRTERGDSAVYLCASSADRNYGYTFGSGTRLTVV.

The chain has TRBV7-9 and TRBJ2-2, with D tentatively TRBD1 (6 bases). Trimming removed 5 bases from V and 4 bases from J, with 8 bases in between. The CDR3 extends over 13 amino acids. The V gene's germline CDR1 is SEHNR and CDR2 FQNEAQ (reference sequence). The DNA for the CDR3 is TGTGCCAGCAGCACAGGGTCCACCGGGGAGCTGTTTTTT. Translating gives CASSTGSTGELFF.